What follows are 8 T cell receptor beta chains derived from one specimen sequenced in a study of blood T cell repertoires in COVID-19. Measured with immunoSEQ multiplex PCR; TCRdb has only the in-frame clones, and not every one. Here the sample spans about 200,000 clones, 84% being singletons. The specimen was peripheral blood. These receptors were taken from a man in his fifties or sixties with active or convalescent COVID-19.

The chain recombines TRBV4-3 with TRBJ1-2; D gene ambiguous. The germline V gene encodes CDR1 LGHNA and CDR2 YSLEER. Trimming took 0 bases from V and 1 from J, leaving 15 bases between them. The CDR3 consists of 17 residues. The CDR3 DNA reads TGCGCCAGCAGCCAAGAGAGGGCCCTGGGCCTTAACTATGGCTACACCTTC. It codes for CASSQERALGLNYGYTF.

The chain recombines TRBV9 with TRBJ2-7; D is undetermined. CDR1 SGDLS and CDR2 YYNGEE come from the germline V gene. Trimming shortened V by 4 bases and J by 2 bases, and 13 bases separated the two germline ends. The CDR3 has 14 amino acids. CDR3 amino acids: CASSPAGWAYEQYF. The CDR3 DNA follows: TGTGCCAGCAGCCCCGCCGGGTGGGCCTACGAGCAGTACTTC.

This clone appeared a single time. The chain has TRBV10-3 and TRBJ1-2; D is ambiguous. Trimming took 11 bases from V and 1 from J, leaving 8 bases between them. CDR1 is ENHRY and CDR2 is SYGVKD in the germline V gene. The CDR3 extends over 11 amino acids. In DNA form, the CDR3 reads TGTGCCGTGGCGGGTAACTATGGCTACACCTTC. Its protein is CAVAGNYGYTF.

This clone has just one count. The J gene is TRBJ2-5, the V gene TRBV5-6; 9 bases are shared with TRBD1. Germline trimming cut 3 bases from V and 4 bases from J; bases unmatched to any gene: 4. The germline CDR1 and CDR2 sequences are SGHDT and YYEEEE. The CDR3 loop spans 14 amino acids. The CDR3 DNA reads TGTGCCAGCAGCTCGGTGGACAGGGGAGAGACCCAGTACTTC. Protein: CASSSVDRGETQYF. Supplemented by reference TRBV5-6 and TRBJ2-5, the full variable domain reads DAGVTQSPTHLIKTRGQQVTLRCSPKSGHDTVSWYQQALGQGPQFIFQYYEEEERQRGNFPDRFSGHQFPNYSSELNVNALLLGDSALYLCASSSVDRGETQYFGPGTRLLVL.

The chain recombines TRBV6-1 with TRBJ2-7; no firm D call. Germline values: CDR1 MNHNS, CDR2 SASEGT. V lost 0 bases and J lost 4, with 7 bases in between. This CDR3 spans 13 amino acids. The CDR3 DNA is TGTGCCAGCAGTGAAGCCGGAGATTACGAGCAGTACTTC. It specifies CASSEAGDYEQYF.

The chain carries TRBV4-3 and TRBJ1-4; D is unclear. In germline, CDR1 is LGHNA, CDR2 YSLEER. The CDR3 runs 17 residues. V dropped 3 bases and J dropped 3 bases, with 17 bases sitting between them. The DNA for the CDR3 is TGCGCCAGCAGCCAGATAACCCCTCCCGGGGCTAATGAAAAACTGTTTTTT. It encodes CASSQITPPGANEKLFF.

This chain joins TRBV15 and TRBJ2-7; the match to TRBD2 covers 8 bases. Germline values: CDR1 LNHNV, CDR2 YYDKDF (reference sequence). J was trimmed by 7 bases and V by 6 bases; bases with no gene match: 14. This CDR3 has 15 residues. CDR3 DNA sequence: TGTGCCACCAGTAGGGCTCCGGGGGGGGTGATGGAGCAGTACTTC. Residues: CATSRAPGGVMEQYF.

The chain joins TRBV4-1 to TRBJ2-1; tentatively, D is TRBD2 (5 bases). V gave up 6 bases and J gave up 3 bases, with 12 bases separating them. Germline CDR1 is MGHRA and CDR2 is YSYEKL. The CDR3 contains 14 residues. CDR3 coding DNA: TGCGCCAGCAGAGGAGGTAACAGCTACAATGAGCAGTTCTTC. Residues: CASRGGNSYNEQFF.